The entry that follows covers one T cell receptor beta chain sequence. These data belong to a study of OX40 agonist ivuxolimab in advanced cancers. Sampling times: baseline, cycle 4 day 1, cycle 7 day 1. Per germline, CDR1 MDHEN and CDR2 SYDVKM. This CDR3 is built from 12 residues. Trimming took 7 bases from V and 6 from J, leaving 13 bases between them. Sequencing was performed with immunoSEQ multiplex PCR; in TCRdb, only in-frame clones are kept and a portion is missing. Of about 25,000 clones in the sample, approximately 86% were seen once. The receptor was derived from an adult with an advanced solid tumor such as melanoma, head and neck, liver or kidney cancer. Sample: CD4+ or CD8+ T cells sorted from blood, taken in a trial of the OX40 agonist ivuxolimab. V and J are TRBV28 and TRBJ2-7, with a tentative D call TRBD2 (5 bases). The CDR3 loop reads CASNYGDFEQYF. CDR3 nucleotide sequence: TGTGCCAGCAACTACGGGGATTTCGAGCAGTACTTC.